Presented here are 9 T cell receptor beta chains from one specimen sequenced in a study of control samples from healthy donors and cancer patients. TCRdb keeps only in-frame clones here, not all; method: immunoSEQ multiplex PCR. The sample lists around 100,000 clones, 88% occurring once. Sequenced input: blood. The receptor source for this set is a woman in her 70s in good health.

This chain joins TRBV3-1 (or the pseudogene TRBV3-2) and TRBJ1-1; D not certain. The CDR3 has 13 amino acids. The germline CDR1 and CDR2 sequences are LGHDT and YNNKEL (reference sequence). Trimming pared 0 bases from V and 5 bases from J, leaving 7 bases between. Here the CDR3 DNA reads TGTGCCAGCAGCCAAGAAGGTAGAACTGAAGCTTTCTTT. Protein sequence: CASSQEGRTEAFF.

This chain connects TRBV27 to TRBJ1-1; 7 positions agree with TRBD1. Germline V gene lookup returns CDR1 MNHEY and CDR2 SMNVEV (reference sequence). Trimming cost V 7 bases and J 1 base; bases outside gene matches: 6. This CDR3 comprises 14 residues. In DNA, the CDR3 is TGTGCCAGCAATCCCTCAGGGGGGAACACTGAAGCTTTCTTT. Protein product: CASNPSGGNTEAFF.

This sequence joins TRBV7-3 and TRBJ1-1, with 8 bases fitting TRBD1. Germline lookup yields CDR1 SGHTA and CDR2 FQGTGA. The CDR3 consists of 14 residues. Trimming cost V 2 bases and J 4 bases; bases outside gene matches: 3. The CDR3 DNA follows: TGTGCCAGCAGCTTAGGGGACAGGACCACTGAAGCTTTCTTT. Translation gives CASSLGDRTTEAFF. The variable domain in full, with the rest retrieved from reference TRBV7-3 and TRBJ1-1, is GAGVSQTPSNKVTEKGKYVELRCDPISGHTALYWYRQSLGQGPEFLIYFQGTGAADDSGLPNDRFFAVRPEGSVSTLKIQRTERGDSAVYLCASSLGDRTTEAFFGQGTRLTVV.

The chain couples TRBV5-6 to TRBJ2-7, with D tentatively TRBD2 (6 bases). Germline CDR1 reads SGHDT; CDR2 reads YYEEEE. Between the trimmed V and J ends, which lost 4 bases and 2 bases, there was a span of 10 bases. This CDR3 comprises 13 residues. The CDR3: CASSAGRTYEQYF. The DNA of the CDR3 is TGTGCCAGCAGCGCGGGACGGACCTACGAGCAGTACTTC.

The chain uses TRBV5-1 and TRBJ1-1, with 8 bases fitting TRBD1. Germline trimming cut 3 bases from V and 1 base from J; bases unmatched to any gene: 8. Per germline, CDR1 SGHRS and CDR2 YFSETQ. This CDR3 is built from 16 residues. CDR3 in DNA: TGCGCCAGCAGCTCTTATTCCGGGACAGGGAACACTGAAGCTTTCTTT. Translated: CASSSYSGTGNTEAFF.

V gene TRBV5-1 combines with J gene TRBJ2-7; D possibly corresponds to TRBD1 (6 bases). Germline assignment: CDR1 SGHRS and CDR2 YFSETQ. The CDR3 has 14 amino acids. Trimming removed 1 base from V and 4 bases from J, with 12 bases in between. CDR3 nucleotides: TGCGCCAGCAGCTTGCGTGGGGGCGGATACGAGCAGTACTTC. Translation gives CASSLRGGGYEQYF. The full variable domain, with the rest looked up from reference TRBV5-1 and TRBJ2-7, is KAGVTQTPRYLIKTRGQQVTLSCSPISGHRSVSWYQQTPGQGLQFLFEYFSETQRNKGNFPGRFSGRQFSNSRSEMNVSTLELGDSALYLCASSLRGGGYEQYFGPGTRLTVT.

V gene TRBV11-2 combines with J gene TRBJ2-6; no clear D gene. The CDR3 runs 14 residues. V lost 5 bases to trimming and J lost 4 bases, with 9 bases between them. Germline values: CDR1 SGHAT, CDR2 FQNNGV. CDR3: CASSRRSGANVLTF. In DNA, the CDR3 is TGTGCCAGCAGCCGCCGGTCCGGGGCCAACGTCCTGACTTTC.

The rearrangement links TRBV6-1 to TRBJ1-5; D is unresolved. V dropped 1 base and J dropped 5 bases, with 18 bases sitting between them. Germline loops: CDR1 MNHNS, CDR2 SASEGT. This CDR3 has 17 amino acids. The CDR3 loop is CASSEVYRAGGHQPQHF. CDR3 DNA sequence: TGTGCCAGCAGTGAAGTTTATAGAGCGGGTGGGCATCAGCCCCAGCATTTT.

V gene TRBV11-3 combines with J gene TRBJ2-1; TRBD2 matches at 11 bases. CDR1 is SGHNT and CDR2 is YENEEA in the germline V gene. This CDR3 comprises 15 residues. The trim removed 5 bases at V and 4 bases at J, leaving 4 bases unmatched. The CDR3 nucleotides are TGTGCCAGCAGCCCCCTAGCGGGAGGTTACAATGAGCAGTTCTTC. It codes for CASSPLAGGYNEQFF.